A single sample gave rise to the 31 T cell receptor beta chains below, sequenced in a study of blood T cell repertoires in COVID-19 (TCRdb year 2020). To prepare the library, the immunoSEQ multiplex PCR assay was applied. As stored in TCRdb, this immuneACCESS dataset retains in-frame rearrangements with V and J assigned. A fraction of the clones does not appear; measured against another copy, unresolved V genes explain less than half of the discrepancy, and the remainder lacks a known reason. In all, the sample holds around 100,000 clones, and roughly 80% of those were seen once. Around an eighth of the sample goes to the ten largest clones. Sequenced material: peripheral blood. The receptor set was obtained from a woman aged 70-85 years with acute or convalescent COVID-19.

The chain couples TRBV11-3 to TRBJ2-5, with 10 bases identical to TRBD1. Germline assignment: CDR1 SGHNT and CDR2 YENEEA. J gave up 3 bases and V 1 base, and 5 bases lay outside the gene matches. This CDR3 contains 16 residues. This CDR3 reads CASSLVGGTGEETQYF. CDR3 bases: TGTGCCAGCAGCTTAGTAGGTGGGACAGGGGAAGAGACCCAGTACTTC.

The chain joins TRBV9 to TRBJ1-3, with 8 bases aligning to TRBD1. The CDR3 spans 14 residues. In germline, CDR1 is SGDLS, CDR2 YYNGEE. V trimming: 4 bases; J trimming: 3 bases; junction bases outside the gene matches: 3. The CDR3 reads CASSQDRVGNTIYF. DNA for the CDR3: TGTGCCAGCAGCCAGGACAGGGTTGGAAACACCATATATTTT.

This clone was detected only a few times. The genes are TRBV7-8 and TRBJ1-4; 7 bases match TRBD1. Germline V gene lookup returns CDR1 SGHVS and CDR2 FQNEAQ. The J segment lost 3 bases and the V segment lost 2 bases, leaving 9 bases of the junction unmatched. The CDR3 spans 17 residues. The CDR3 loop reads CASSLPLTGEANEKLFF. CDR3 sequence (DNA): TGTGCCAGCAGCTTACCCCTAACAGGGGAGGCTAATGAAAAACTGTTTTTT.

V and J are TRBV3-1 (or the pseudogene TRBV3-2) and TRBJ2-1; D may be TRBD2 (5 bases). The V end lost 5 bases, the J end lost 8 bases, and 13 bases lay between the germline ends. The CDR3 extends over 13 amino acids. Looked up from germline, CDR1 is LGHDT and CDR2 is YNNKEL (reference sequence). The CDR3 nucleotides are TGTGCCAGCAGCAACCGAGGAGGACATGAGCAGTTCTTC. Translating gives CASSNRGGHEQFF.

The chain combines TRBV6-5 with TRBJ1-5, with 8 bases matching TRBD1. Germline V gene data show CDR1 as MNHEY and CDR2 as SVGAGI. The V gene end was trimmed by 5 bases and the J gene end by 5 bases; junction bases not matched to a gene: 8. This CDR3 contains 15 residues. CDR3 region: CASSRTGGPDQPQHF. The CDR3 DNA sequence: TGTGCCAGCAGTAGAACAGGGGGGCCCGATCAGCCCCAGCATTTT.

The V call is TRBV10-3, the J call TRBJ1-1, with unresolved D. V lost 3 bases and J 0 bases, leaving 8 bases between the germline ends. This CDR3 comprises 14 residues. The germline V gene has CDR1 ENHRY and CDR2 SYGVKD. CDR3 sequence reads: CAISDLGLNTEAFF. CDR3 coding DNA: TGTGCCATCAGTGACCTAGGCCTGAACACTGAAGCTTTCTTT.

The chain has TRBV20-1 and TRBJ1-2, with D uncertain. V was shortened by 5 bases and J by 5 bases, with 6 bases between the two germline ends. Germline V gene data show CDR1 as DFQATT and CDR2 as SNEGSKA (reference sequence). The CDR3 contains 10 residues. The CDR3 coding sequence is TGCAGTGCTGGGCCTTATGGCTACACCTTC. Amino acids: CSAGPYGYTF.

The CDR3 sequence: CASSSPQRETQYF. DNA of the CDR3: TGTGCCAGCAGTTCACCTCAGAGGGAGACCCAGTACTTC. V gene TRBV6-6 combines with J gene TRBJ2-5; D not certain. The CDR3 length is 13 residues. Trimming removed 4 bases at V and 5 bases at J, with 11 bases between. Germline CDR1 is MNHNY and CDR2 is SVGAGI (reference sequence).

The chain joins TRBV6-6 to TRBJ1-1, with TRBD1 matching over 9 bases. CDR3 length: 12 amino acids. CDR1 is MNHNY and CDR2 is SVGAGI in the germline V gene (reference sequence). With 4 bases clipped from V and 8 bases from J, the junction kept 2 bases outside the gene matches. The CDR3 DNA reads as TGTGCCAGCAGTTTCGGACAGGGGGAAGCTTTCTTT. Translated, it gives CASSFGQGEAFF.

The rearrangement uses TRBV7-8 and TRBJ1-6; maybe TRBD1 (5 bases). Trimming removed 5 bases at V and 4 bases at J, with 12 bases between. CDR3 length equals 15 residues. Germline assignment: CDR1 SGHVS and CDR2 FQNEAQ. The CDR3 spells CASSVDSRYNSPLHF. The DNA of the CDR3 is TGTGCCAGCAGCGTAGACAGCAGGTATAATTCACCCCTCCACTTT.

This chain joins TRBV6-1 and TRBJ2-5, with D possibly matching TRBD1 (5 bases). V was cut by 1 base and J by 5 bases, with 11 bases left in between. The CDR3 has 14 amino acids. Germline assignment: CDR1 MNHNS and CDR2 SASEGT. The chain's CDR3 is CASSEVYSGETQYF. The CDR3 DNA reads TGTGCCAGCAGTGAAGTTTATTCAGGGGAGACCCAGTACTTC.

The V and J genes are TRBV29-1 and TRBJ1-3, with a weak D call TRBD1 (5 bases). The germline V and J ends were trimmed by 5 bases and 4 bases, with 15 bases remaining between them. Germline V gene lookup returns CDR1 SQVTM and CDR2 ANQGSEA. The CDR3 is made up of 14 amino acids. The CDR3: CSVQRGTVGNTIYF. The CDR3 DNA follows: TGCAGCGTTCAGCGCGGGACGGTAGGAAACACCATATATTTT.

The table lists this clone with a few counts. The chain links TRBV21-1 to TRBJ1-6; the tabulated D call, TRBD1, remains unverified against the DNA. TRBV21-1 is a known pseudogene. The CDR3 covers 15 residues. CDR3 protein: CASSKQGPVGSPLHF. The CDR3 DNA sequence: TGTGCCAGCAGCAAACAGGGGCCGGTGGGGTCACCCCTCCACTTT.

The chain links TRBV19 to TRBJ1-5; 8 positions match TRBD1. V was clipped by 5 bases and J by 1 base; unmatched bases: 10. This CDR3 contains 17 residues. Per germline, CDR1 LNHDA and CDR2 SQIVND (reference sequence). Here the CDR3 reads CASSPVRQGLSNQPQHF. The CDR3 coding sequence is TGTGCCAGTAGTCCCGTTAGACAGGGGTTGAGCAATCAGCCCCAGCATTTT. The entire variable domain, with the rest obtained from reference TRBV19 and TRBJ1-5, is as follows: DGGITQSPKYLFRKEGQNVTLSCEQNLNHDAMYWYRQDPGQGLRLIYYSQIVNDFQKGDIAEGYSVSREKKESFPLTVTSAQKNPTAFYLCASSPVRQGLSNQPQHFGDGTRLSIL.

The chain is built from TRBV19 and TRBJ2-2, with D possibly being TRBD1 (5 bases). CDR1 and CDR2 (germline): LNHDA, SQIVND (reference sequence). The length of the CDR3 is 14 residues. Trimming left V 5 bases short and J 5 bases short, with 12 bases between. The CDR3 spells CASSVTVGTGELFF. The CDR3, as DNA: TGTGCCAGTAGTGTGACAGTGGGGACCGGGGAGCTGTTTTTT. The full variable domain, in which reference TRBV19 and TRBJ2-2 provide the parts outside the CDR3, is DGGITQSPKYLFRKEGQNVTLSCEQNLNHDAMYWYRQDPGQGLRLIYYSQIVNDFQKGDIAEGYSVSREKKESFPLTVTSAQKNPTAFYLCASSVTVGTGELFFGEGSRLTVL.

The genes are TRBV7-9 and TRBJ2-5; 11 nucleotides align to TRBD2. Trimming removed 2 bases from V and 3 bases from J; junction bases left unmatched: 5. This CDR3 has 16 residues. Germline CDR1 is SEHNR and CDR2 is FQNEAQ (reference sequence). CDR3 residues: CASSLRSGGVKETQYF. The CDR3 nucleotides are TGTGCCAGCAGCTTACGTAGCGGGGGGGTAAAAGAGACCCAGTACTTC.

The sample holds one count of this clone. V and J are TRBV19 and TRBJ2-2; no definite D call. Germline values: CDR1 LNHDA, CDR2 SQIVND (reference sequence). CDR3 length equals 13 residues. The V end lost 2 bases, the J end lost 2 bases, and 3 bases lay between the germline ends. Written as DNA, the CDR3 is TGTGCCAGTAGTATACTAAACACCGGGGAGCTGTTTTTT. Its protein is CASSILNTGELFF.

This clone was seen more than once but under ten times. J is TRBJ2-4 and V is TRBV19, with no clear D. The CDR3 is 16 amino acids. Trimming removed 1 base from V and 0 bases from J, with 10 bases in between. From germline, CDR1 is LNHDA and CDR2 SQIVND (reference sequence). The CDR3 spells CASSIAENLAKNIQYF. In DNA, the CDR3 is TGTGCCAGTAGTATAGCAGAAAACCTAGCCAAAAACATTCAGTACTTC.

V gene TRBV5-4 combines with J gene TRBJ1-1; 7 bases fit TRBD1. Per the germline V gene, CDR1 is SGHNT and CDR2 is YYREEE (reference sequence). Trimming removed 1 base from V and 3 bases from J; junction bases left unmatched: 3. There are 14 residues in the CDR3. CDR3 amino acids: CASSLKGGYTEAFF. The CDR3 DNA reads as TGTGCCAGCAGCTTGAAAGGGGGCTACACTGAAGCTTTCTTT.

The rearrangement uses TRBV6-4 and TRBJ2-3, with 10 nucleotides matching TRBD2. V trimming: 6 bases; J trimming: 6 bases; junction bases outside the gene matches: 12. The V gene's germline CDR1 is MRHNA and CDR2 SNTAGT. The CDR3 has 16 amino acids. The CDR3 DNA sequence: TGTGCCAGCAGCGAAGGAGCGGGGGGGACGAGGGATACGCAGTATTTT. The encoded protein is CASSEGAGGTRDTQYF.

The CDR3 protein is CASSVDGGMNTEAFF. For the CDR3, the DNA is TGTGCCAGCAGCGTCGACGGGGGGATGAACACTGAAGCTTTCTTT. The chain couples TRBV7-2 to TRBJ1-1, with D perhaps matching TRBD1 (5 bases). Trimming removed 5 bases from V and 0 bases from J, with 13 bases in between. Germline V gene lookup returns CDR1 SGHTA and CDR2 FQGNSA. The CDR3 is made up of 15 amino acids.

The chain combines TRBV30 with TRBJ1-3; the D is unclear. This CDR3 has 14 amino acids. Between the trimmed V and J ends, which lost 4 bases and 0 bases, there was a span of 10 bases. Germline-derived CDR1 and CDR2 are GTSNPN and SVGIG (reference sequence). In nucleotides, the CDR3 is TGTGCCTGGACCCGACAAATCTCTGGAAACACCATATATTTT. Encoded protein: CAWTRQISGNTIYF.

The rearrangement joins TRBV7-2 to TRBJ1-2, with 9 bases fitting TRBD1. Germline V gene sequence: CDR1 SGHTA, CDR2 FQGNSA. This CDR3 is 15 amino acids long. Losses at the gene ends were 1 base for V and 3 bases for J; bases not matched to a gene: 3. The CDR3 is CASSLDGTGYYGYTF. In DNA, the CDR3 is TGTGCCAGCAGCTTAGATGGGACAGGGTACTATGGCTACACCTTC.

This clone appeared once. Here the CDR3 reads CASSEGQGVIGEAFF. The CDR3, as DNA: TGTGCCAGCAGCGAGGGACAGGGGGTTATCGGTGAAGCTTTCTTT. This rearrangement joins TRBV7-2 to TRBJ1-1, with TRBD1 matching 11 bases. Germline V CDR1 and CDR2: SGHTA, FQGNSA. J was trimmed by 7 bases and V by 5 bases; bases with no gene match: 9. This CDR3 is built from 15 residues.

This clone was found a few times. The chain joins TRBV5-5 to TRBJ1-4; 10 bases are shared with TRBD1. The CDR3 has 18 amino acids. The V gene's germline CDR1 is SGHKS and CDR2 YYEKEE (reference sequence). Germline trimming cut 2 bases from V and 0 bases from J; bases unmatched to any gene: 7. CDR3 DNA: TGTGCCAGCAGCTTTCCGGGACAGGGGTCCCCAACTAATGAAAAACTGTTTTTT. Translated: CASSFPGQGSPTNEKLFF. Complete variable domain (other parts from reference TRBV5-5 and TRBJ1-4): DAGVTQSPTHLIKTRGQQVTLRCSPISGHKSVSWYQQVLGQGPQFIFQYYEKEERGRGNFPDRFSARQFPNYSSELNVNALLLGDSALYLCASSFPGQGSPTNEKLFFGSGTQLSVL.

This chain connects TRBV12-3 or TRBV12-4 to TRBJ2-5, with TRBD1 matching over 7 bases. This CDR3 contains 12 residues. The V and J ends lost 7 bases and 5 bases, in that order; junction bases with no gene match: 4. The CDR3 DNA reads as TGTGCCAGCACGCAGACAGGGGAGACCCAGTACTTC. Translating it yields CASTQTGETQYF.

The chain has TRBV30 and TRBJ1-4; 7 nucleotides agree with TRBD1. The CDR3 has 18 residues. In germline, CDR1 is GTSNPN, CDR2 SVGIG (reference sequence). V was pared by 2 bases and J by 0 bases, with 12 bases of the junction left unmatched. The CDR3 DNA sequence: TGTGCCTGGAGTCCCAGGAGAGGGGGGACAGCAACTAATGAAAAACTGTTTTTT. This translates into CAWSPRRGGTATNEKLFF.

CDR3 bases: TGCGCCAGCAGCTTCGGGGGGCGGGAGAACACTGAAGCTTTCTTT. The encoded protein is CASSFGGRENTEAFF. This chain uses TRBV5-1 with TRBJ1-1; D possibly corresponds to TRBD1 (6 bases). V shed 2 bases and J shed 1 base, with 12 bases lying between them. Germline V lookup: CDR1 SGHRS, CDR2 YFSETQ. CDR3 length: 15 residues. The variable domain in full, completed from reference TRBV5-1 and TRBJ1-1, reads KAGVTQTPRYLIKTRGQQVTLSCSPISGHRSVSWYQQTPGQGLQFLFEYFSETQRNKGNFPGRFSGRQFSNSRSEMNVSTLELGDSALYLCASSFGGRENTEAFFGQGTRLTVV.

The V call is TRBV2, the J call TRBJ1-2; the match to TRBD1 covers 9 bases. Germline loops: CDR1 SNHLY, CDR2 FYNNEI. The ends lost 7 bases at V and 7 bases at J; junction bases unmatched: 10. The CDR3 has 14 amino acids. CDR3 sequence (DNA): TGTGCCAGCACCATACAGGGGGCGATAGTTGGCTACACCTTC. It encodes CASTIQGAIVGYTF.

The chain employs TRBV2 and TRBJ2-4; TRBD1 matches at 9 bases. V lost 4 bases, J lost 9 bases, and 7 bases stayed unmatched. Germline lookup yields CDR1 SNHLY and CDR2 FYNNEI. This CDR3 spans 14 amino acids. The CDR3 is CASSGTGEGGIQYF. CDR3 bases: TGTGCCAGCAGTGGGACAGGGGAAGGGGGCATTCAGTACTTC.

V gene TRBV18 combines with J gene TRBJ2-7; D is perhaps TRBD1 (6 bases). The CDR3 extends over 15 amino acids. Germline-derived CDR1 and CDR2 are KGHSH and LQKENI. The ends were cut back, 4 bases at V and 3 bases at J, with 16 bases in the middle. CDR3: CASSLTDRPLYEQYF. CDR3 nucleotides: TGTGCCAGCTCACTCACGGACAGACCCCTCTACGAGCAGTACTTC.